The clone carrying this TCR beta chain turned up a few times. The antigen remains unidentified. This same CDR3 is encoded by further DNA sequences in the sample. The entry originates in a study of shared clonotypes between healthy human individuals. Points from the study as a whole: Genetic and exposure-history diversity was limited by the few donors.

Data came from immunoSEQ multiplex PCR; TCRdb stores just in-frame clones and leaves some out. The sample lists some 2.4 million clones; 93% were seen once. Germline V gives CDR1 DFQATT, CDR2 SNEGSKA (reference sequence). CDR3 length: 11 residues. The V and J ends lost 6 bases and 1 base respectively, with 4 bases between them. The TCR sequence derives from a young man in good health. Some clones in this sample may be carry-over from other donors' samples. The rearrangement uses TRBV20-1 and TRBJ1-5; D uncertain. The sample taken for sequencing was naive CD4+ T cells from PBMCs. Subset denoted: CD45RA+ positively selected. CDR3 protein: CSAGSNQPQHF. DNA of the CDR3: TGCAGTGCGGGGAGCAATCAGCCCCAGCATTTT.